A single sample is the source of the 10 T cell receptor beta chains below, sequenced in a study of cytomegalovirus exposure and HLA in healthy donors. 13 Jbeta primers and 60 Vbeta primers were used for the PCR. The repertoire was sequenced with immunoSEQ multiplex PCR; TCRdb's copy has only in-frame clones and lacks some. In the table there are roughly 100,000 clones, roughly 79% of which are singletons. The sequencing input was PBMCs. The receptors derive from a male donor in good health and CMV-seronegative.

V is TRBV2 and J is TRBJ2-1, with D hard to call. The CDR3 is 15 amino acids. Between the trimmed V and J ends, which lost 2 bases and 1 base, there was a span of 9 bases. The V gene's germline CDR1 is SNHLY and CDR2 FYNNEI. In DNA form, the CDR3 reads TGTGCCAGCAGTGAAACTGGTAGTTCCTACAATGAGCAGTTCTTC. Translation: CASSETGSSYNEQFF.

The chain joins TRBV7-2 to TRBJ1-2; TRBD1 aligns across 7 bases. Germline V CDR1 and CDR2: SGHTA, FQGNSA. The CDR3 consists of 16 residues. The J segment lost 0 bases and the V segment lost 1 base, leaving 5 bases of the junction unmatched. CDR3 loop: CASSLVGQTPNYGYTF. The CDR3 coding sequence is TGTGCCAGCAGCTTAGTGGGACAGACACCTAACTATGGCTACACCTTC.

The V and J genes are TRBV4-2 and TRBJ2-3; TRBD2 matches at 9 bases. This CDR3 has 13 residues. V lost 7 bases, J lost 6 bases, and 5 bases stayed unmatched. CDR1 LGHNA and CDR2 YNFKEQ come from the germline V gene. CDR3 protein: CASTDSGSDTQYF. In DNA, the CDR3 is TGTGCCAGCACTGATAGCGGGAGTGATACGCAGTATTTT.

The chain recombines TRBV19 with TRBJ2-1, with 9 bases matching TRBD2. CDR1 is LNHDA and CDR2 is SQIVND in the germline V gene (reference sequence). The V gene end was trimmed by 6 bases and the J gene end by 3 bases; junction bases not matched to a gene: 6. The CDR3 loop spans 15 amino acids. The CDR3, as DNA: TGTGCCAGTAGCTTTGGCGGGAGGGGCTACAATGAGCAGTTCTTC. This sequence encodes CASSFGGRGYNEQFF. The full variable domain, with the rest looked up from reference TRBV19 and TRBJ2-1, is DGGITQSPKYLFRKEGQNVTLSCEQNLNHDAMYWYRQDPGQGLRLIYYSQIVNDFQKGDIAEGYSVSREKKESFPLTVTSAQKNPTAFYLCASSFGGRGYNEQFFGPGTRLTVL.

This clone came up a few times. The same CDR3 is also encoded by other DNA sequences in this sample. This CDR3 reads CASSEDRGTEAFF. CDR3 nucleotide sequence: TGTGCCAGCAGTGAAGACAGGGGCACTGAAGCTTTCTTT. This chain joins TRBV6-1 and TRBJ1-1; 7 nucleotides align to TRBD1. The germline V gene has CDR1 MNHNS and CDR2 SASEGT. V was pared by 1 base and J by 4 bases, with 0 bases of the junction left unmatched. The length of the CDR3 is 13 residues.

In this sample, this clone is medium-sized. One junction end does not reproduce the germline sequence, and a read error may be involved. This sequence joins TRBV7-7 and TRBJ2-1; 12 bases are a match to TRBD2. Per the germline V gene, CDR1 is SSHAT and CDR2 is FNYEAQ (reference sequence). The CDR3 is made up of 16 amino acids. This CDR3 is CASSRRLAGEYNEQFF. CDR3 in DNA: TGTGCTAGCAGCAGAAGACTAGCGGGAGAGTACAATGAGCAGTTCTTC.

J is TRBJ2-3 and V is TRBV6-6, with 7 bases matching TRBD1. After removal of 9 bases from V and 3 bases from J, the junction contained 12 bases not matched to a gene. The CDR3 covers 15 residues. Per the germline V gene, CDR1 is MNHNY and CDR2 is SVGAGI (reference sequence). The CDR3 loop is CASATGTAHTDTQYF. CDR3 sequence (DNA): TGTGCCAGTGCTACGGGGACAGCTCATACAGATACGCAGTATTTT.

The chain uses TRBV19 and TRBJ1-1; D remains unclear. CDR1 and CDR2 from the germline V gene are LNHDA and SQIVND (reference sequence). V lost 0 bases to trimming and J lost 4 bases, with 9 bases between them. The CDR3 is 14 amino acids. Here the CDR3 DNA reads TGTGCCAGTAGTATAGATTTTGCGGCCACTGAAGCTTTCTTT. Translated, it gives CASSIDFAATEAFF.

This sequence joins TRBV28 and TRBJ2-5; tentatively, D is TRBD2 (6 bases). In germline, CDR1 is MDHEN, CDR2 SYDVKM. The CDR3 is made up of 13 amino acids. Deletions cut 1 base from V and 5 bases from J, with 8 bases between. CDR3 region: CASSLSGRETQYF. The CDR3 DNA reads TGTGCCAGCAGTTTATCGGGGAGGGAGACCCAGTACTTC.

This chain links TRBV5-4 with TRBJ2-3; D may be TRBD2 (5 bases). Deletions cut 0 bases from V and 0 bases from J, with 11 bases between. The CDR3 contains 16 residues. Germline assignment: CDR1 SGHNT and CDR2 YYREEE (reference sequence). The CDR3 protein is CASSLVGSPSTDTQYF. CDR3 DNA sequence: TGTGCCAGCAGCTTGGTTGGGAGCCCGAGCACAGATACGCAGTATTTT.